This TCR beta chain comes out of a study of blood T cell repertoires in COVID-19. The wider study: The study drew acute and convalescent COVID-19 samples from the United States, Italy and Spain.

Authors' analysis steps: The authors estimated nucleated cell counts from reference gene primer amplification. Generated by immunoSEQ multiplex PCR, the TCRdb table keeps only in-frame clones and is missing some. V, J and clone size reflect that table, while D and trimming were determined from the DNA. The sample includes under 200,000 clones, approximately 87% of them seen just once. Seattle researchers signed up patients amid active infection and tracked them longitudinally. CDR1 is SGHTA and CDR2 is FQGNSA in the germline V gene. Trimming removed 7 bases from V and 4 bases from J, with 17 bases in between. The CDR3 has 16 residues.

The origin of this receptor is a woman in her seventies with COVID-19, enrolled during active disease. This rearrangement joins TRBV7-2 to TRBJ1-6; D remains ambiguous. Source material: peripheral blood. CDR3 region: CASIPQSGSYNSPLHF. The DNA of the CDR3 is TGTGCCAGCATTCCGCAGTCGGGGTCGTATAATTCACCCCTCCACTTT.